These 24 T cell receptor beta chains came from one sample sequenced in a study of blood T cell repertoires in COVID-19. The protocol was immunoSEQ multiplex PCR, while the TCRdb copy is restricted to in-frame clones and leaves out a portion. The sample lists more than 150,000 clones; approximately 88% were seen once. Sequenced sample: peripheral blood. These receptors were obtained from a woman in her fifties or sixties with acute or convalescent COVID-19.

This chain's CDR3 is CASGSNPGETFF. For the CDR3, the DNA is TGTGCTAGTGGTTCCAACCCAGGGGAAACTTTCTTT. The chain links TRBV12-5 to TRBJ1-1; D is perhaps TRBD1 (6 bases). Germline CDR1 and CDR2: LGHNT and FRNRAP. V was clipped by 4 bases and J by 12 bases, with 15 bases between them. The CDR3 contains 12 residues.

The chain joins TRBV24-1 to TRBJ2-7; D ambiguous. With 4 bases removed from V and 0 bases from J, the gap between germline ends came to 3 bases. CDR3 length: 12 amino acids. Germline V gene data show CDR1 as KGHDR and CDR2 as SFDVKD. The CDR3 protein is CATSEYSYEQYF. In nucleotides, the CDR3 is TGTGCCACCAGTGAGTACTCCTACGAGCAGTACTTC.

This chain joins TRBV30 and TRBJ1-5; TRBD1 agrees at 7 bases. The CDR3 extends over 18 amino acids. From germline, CDR1 is GTSNPN and CDR2 SVGIG (reference sequence). The V and J ends lost 4 bases and 0 bases, in that order; junction bases with no gene match: 15. CDR3 coding DNA: TGTGCCTGGACAGGGGGGACGCTCGCCCTTAATAGCAATCAGCCCCAGCATTTT. Amino acid sequence: CAWTGGTLALNSNQPQHF.

CDR3 amino acids: CASSLALAGAGDTQYF. Written as DNA, the CDR3 is TGTGCCAGCAGCTTAGCGTTAGCGGGGGCTGGAGATACGCAGTATTTT. The chain links TRBV7-2 to TRBJ2-3; TRBD2 aligns across 9 bases. The CDR3 sequence is 16 residues long. The V gene end was trimmed by 0 bases and the J gene end by 5 bases; junction bases not matched to a gene: 6. Germline V gives CDR1 SGHTA, CDR2 FQGNSA.

CDR3 sequence (DNA): TGTGCCAGCAGTTCGGAGAGAGGGATCAACACTGAAGCTTTCTTT. Its translation: CASSSERGINTEAFF. V and J are TRBV5-4 and TRBJ1-1; the D is unclear. The CDR3 is made up of 15 amino acids. Germline lookup yields CDR1 SGHNT and CDR2 YYREEE (reference sequence). Trimming removed 5 bases at V and 2 bases at J, with 16 bases between.

The chain has TRBV27 and TRBJ1-5; TRBD1 matches at 8 bases. Germline V gives CDR1 MNHEY, CDR2 SMNVEV (reference sequence). The CDR3 sequence is 14 residues long. V gave up 6 bases and J gave up 5 bases; unmatched junction bases: 6. The CDR3 nucleotides are TGTGCCAGCAGCCTGGACAGGGCCTATCAGCCCCAGCATTTT. This translates into CASSLDRAYQPQHF.

The chain's CDR3 is CASSLRQGAAEAFF. The CDR3 nucleotides are TGCGCCAGCAGCTTGCGACAGGGGGCGGCTGAAGCTTTCTTT. The chain combines TRBV5-1 with TRBJ1-1; 10 bases agree with TRBD1. The V segment lost 1 base and the J segment 6 bases; nucleotides outside the gene matches: 3. The CDR3 runs to 14 residues. Per the germline V gene, CDR1 is SGHRS and CDR2 is YFSETQ.

The CDR3 is CASRGRQESSYNEQFF. The CDR3 DNA follows: TGTGCCAGCAGGGGGAGACAGGAAAGCTCCTACAATGAGCAGTTCTTC. The J gene is TRBJ2-1, the V gene TRBV5-5; a possible D gene is TRBD1 (6 bases). The CDR3 runs to 16 residues. Germline V CDR1 and CDR2: SGHKS, YYEKEE (reference sequence). V gave up 5 bases and J gave up 0 bases, with 15 bases separating them.

This rearrangement joins TRBV11-2 to TRBJ1-4, with a weak D call TRBD1 (6 bases). This CDR3 has 15 amino acids. Deletions cut 0 bases from V and 4 bases from J, with 9 bases between. Germline V gene lookup returns CDR1 SGHAT and CDR2 FQNNGV. Written as DNA, the CDR3 is TGTGCCAGCAGCTTAGAGAGGGGGATTAATGAAAAACTGTTTTTT. It yields the protein CASSLERGINEKLFF.

This chain links TRBV9 with TRBJ1-3; 7 bases are a match to TRBD1. Unmatched junction bases numbered 6, after V lost 0 bases and J lost 0 bases. This CDR3 has 17 amino acids. Germline CDR1 and CDR2: SGDLS and YYNGEE. CDR3 nucleotide sequence: TGTGCCAGCAGCGTAGGGGGACAGCCGAGCTCTGGAAACACCATATATTTT. This codes for CASSVGGQPSSGNTIYF.

The chain links TRBV15 to TRBJ1-5; D gene unclear. CDR3 length: 15 amino acids. V lost 0 bases to trimming and J lost 2 bases, with 8 bases between them. The germline gives CDR1 LNHNV, CDR2 YYDKDF (reference sequence). The CDR3 spells CATSRDFGGNQPQHF. DNA for the CDR3: TGTGCCACCAGCAGAGATTTTGGAGGCAATCAGCCCCAGCATTTT. The full variable domain, rest sourced from reference TRBV15 and TRBJ1-5, is DAMVIQNPRYQVTQFGKPVTLSCSQTLNHNVMYWYQQKSSQAPKLLFHYYDKDFNNEADTPDNFQSRRPNTSFCFLDIRSPGLGDTAMYLCATSRDFGGNQPQHFGDGTRLSIL.

In its sample, this clone was seen many times. The chain uses TRBV29-1 and TRBJ2-7; TRBD1 aligns across 8 bases. The CDR3 contains 13 residues. Per the germline V gene, CDR1 is SQVTM and CDR2 is ANQGSEA. V was pared by 7 bases and J by 0 bases, with 5 bases of the junction left unmatched. The CDR3 here is CSGRDRSSYEQYF. The CDR3 DNA reads TGCAGCGGACGGGACAGGAGCTCCTACGAGCAGTACTTC.

The chain employs TRBV19 and TRBJ1-4; D might be TRBD1 (5 bases). V gave up 6 bases and J gave up 2 bases, with 16 bases separating them. Germline loops: CDR1 LNHDA, CDR2 SQIVND (reference sequence). This CDR3 is built from 16 residues. The DNA for the CDR3 is TGTGCCAGTAGGGGGCAACCAGGTACTACTAATGAAAAACTGTTTTTT. This sequence encodes CASRGQPGTTNEKLFF. Full variable domain (missing parts from reference TRBV19 and TRBJ1-4): DGGITQSPKYLFRKEGQNVTLSCEQNLNHDAMYWYRQDPGQGLRLIYYSQIVNDFQKGDIAEGYSVSREKKESFPLTVTSAQKNPTAFYLCASRGQPGTTNEKLFFGSGTQLSVL.

The rearrangement joins TRBV7-2 to TRBJ1-2; weak D call: TRBD1 (5 bases). Trimming removed 2 bases at V and 4 bases at J, with 20 bases between. The CDR3 contains 17 residues. Germline CDR1 and CDR2: SGHTA and FQGNSA. For the CDR3, the DNA is TGTGCCAGCAGCTTAAATCGCGGGGCAGGGAAGGGCTATGGCTACACCTTC. Translating gives CASSLNRGAGKGYGYTF.

The rearrangement joins TRBV3-1 (or the pseudogene TRBV3-2) to TRBJ1-5, with 10 bases identical to TRBD1. With V trimmed by 0 bases and J by 2 bases, 10 bases remained unmatched. Germline V lookup: CDR1 LGHDT, CDR2 YNNKEL (reference sequence). This CDR3 spans 19 amino acids. The CDR3 loop is CASSQDLWDRGEGNQPQHF. DNA for the CDR3: TGTGCCAGCAGCCAAGATTTGTGGGACAGGGGCGAGGGCAATCAGCCCCAGCATTTT.

The rearrangement uses TRBV2 and TRBJ2-2; 8 positions match TRBD2. The CDR3 extends over 17 amino acids. The germline V gene has CDR1 SNHLY and CDR2 FYNNEI. Germline trimming cut 4 bases from V and 7 bases from J; bases unmatched to any gene: 14. The CDR3 reads CASSGGAGGPSVGELFF. As DNA, the CDR3 is TGTGCCAGCAGTGGAGGGGCGGGGGGCCCCTCGGTCGGGGAGCTGTTTTTT. The variable domain in full, with the rest retrieved from reference TRBV2 and TRBJ2-2, is EPEVTQTPSHQVTQMGQEVILRCVPISNHLYFYWYRQILGQKVEFLVSFYNNEISEKSEIFDDQFSVERPDGSNFTLKIRSTKLEDSAMYFCASSGGAGGPSVGELFFGEGSRLTVL.

This clone has only one observation. J is TRBJ2-1 and V is TRBV3-1 (or the pseudogene TRBV3-2), with D perhaps TRBD1 (6 bases). Germline CDR1 LGHDT, CDR2 YNNKEL (reference sequence). Trimming cost V 0 bases and J 3 bases, with 15 bases left between them. This CDR3 region has 17 residues. CDR3 residues: CASSQDKLGHYYNEQFF. The CDR3 DNA is TGTGCCAGCAGCCAAGATAAATTGGGACACTACTACAATGAGCAGTTCTTC.

The chain recombines TRBV28 with TRBJ2-7; TRBD1 matches 10 bases. V was clipped by 6 bases and J by 7 bases; unmatched bases: 9. The CDR3 extends over 14 amino acids. Germline CDR1 reads MDHEN; CDR2 reads SYDVKM. The CDR3 DNA reads TGTGCCAGCAGATCCGGGACAGGGGCGAGGGAGCAGTACTTC. As protein: CASRSGTGAREQYF.

The chain couples TRBV27 to TRBJ2-2, with D perhaps TRBD2 (5 bases). V was cut by 0 bases and J by 8 bases, with 13 bases left in between. This CDR3 contains 15 residues. CDR1 and CDR2 (germline): MNHEY, SMNVEV (reference sequence). For the CDR3, the DNA is TGTGCCAGCAGTTTATCCGCGGGCTGGACGGGGGAGCTGTTTTTT. The encoded protein is CASSLSAGWTGELFF.

This clone appeared a few times. The CDR3 is CASSSGTNSYNEQFF. DNA of the CDR3: TGTGCCAGCAGCTCCGGGACAAACTCCTACAATGAGCAGTTCTTC. V is TRBV7-2 and J is TRBJ2-1; D perhaps matches TRBD1 (6 bases). Trimming cost V 4 bases and J 0 bases, with 10 bases left between them. The CDR3 totals 15 residues. Germline V gives CDR1 SGHTA, CDR2 FQGNSA.

The chain joins TRBV18 to TRBJ1-1, with 7 nucleotides matching TRBD1. CDR1 and CDR2 from the germline V gene are KGHSH and LQKENI. The CDR3 totals 12 residues. V shed 3 bases, J shed 12 bases, and the junction held 7 bases outside the gene matches. CDR3 sequence (DNA): TGTGCCAGCTCACCCCTTGGACAGGAGACTTTCTTT. Encoded protein: CASSPLGQETFF. Supplemented by reference TRBV18 and TRBJ1-1, the full variable domain reads NAGVMQNPRHLVRRRGQEARLRCSPMKGHSHVYWYRQLPEEGLKFMVYLQKENIIDESGMPKERFSAEFPKEGPSILRIQQVVRGDSAAYFCASSPLGQETFFGQGTRLTVV.

V is TRBV5-4 and J is TRBJ1-4; 7 positions match TRBD1. The CDR3 consists of 16 residues. Germline V gene sequence: CDR1 SGHNT, CDR2 YYREEE (reference sequence). V lost 4 bases and J lost 0; bases outside the gene matches: 6. The chain's CDR3 is CASSRDRATTNEKLFF. The CDR3 DNA is TGTGCCAGCAGCCGTGACAGGGCGACAACTAATGAAAAACTGTTTTTT.

The chain couples TRBV3-1 (or the pseudogene TRBV3-2) to TRBJ2-7; 9 bases agree with TRBD1. CDR3 length: 14 amino acids. Germline assignment: CDR1 LGHDT and CDR2 YNNKEL (reference sequence). Trimming took 5 bases from V and 7 from J; bases not matched to a gene: 9. The CDR3, as DNA: TGTGCCAGCAGCAACTGGACAGGGGCTAAAGAGCAGTACTTC. Its translation: CASSNWTGAKEQYF.

The rearrangement uses TRBV7-9 and TRBJ2-7; 7 bases align to TRBD1. The ends lost 5 bases at V and 5 bases at J; junction bases unmatched: 9. There are 14 residues in the CDR3. Germline V gives CDR1 SEHNR, CDR2 FQNEAQ (reference sequence). Here the CDR3 reads CASSPGTGANEQYF. The CDR3 DNA reads TGTGCCAGCAGCCCGGGCACAGGGGCAAACGAGCAGTACTTC.